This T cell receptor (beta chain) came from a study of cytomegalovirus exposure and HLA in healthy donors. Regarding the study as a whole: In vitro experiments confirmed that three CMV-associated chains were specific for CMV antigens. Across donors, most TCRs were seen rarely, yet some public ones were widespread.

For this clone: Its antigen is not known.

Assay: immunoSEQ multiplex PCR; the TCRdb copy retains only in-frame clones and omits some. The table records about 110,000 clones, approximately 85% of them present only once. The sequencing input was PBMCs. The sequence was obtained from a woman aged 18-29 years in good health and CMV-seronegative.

CDR3 DNA sequence: TGCAGCGTTGATGGGGGAGGGTTCACAGATACGCAGTATTTT. Translating it yields CSVDGGGFTDTQYF. V gene TRBV29-1 combines with J gene TRBJ2-3, with 7 bases aligning to TRBD2. The CDR3 is made up of 14 amino acids. Per germline, CDR1 SQVTM and CDR2 ANQGSEA. The trim removed 3 bases at V and 2 bases at J, leaving 5 bases unmatched.